This T cell receptor beta chain was captured by sequencing in a study of blood T cells in healthy people across ages. General observations from the study: Donors of long life had a larger count of naive CD4+ cells and greater diversity than aged donors. Estimated diversity, derived from one million T cells, was regarded as an underestimate.

For the second PCR, which ran for roughly 6 to 12 cycles, a sample-barcoded 5' primer and a J-beta primer mix were used. One entry per CDR3 protein results from TCRdb running MiXCR on the 5' RACE reads. The sample lists around 970,000 distinct CDR3 sequences; roughly half were seen once. This clonotype came up a few times. The antigen is unknown. Looked up from germline, CDR1 is MGHRA and CDR2 is YSYEKL. CDR3 length equals 15 residues. V was trimmed by 1 base and J by 0 bases, leaving 7 bases between them. The origin of this receptor is a woman aged 60-75 years in good health. The specimen was blood. The chain has TRBV4-1 and TRBJ2-4, with D unresolved. The CDR3 region has the DNA TGCGCCAGCAGCCAAGTCGTGTTAGCCAAAAACATTCAGTACTTC. This codes for CASSQVVLAKNIQYF.